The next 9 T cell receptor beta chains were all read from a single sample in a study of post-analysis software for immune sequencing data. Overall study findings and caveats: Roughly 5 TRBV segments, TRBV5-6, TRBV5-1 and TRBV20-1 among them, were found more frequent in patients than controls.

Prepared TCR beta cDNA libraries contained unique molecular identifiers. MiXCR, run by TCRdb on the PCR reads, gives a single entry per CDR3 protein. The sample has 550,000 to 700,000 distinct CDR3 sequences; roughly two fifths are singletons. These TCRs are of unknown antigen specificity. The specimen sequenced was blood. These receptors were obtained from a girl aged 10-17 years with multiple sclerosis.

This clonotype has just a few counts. The CDR3 loop is CASSGIYSYNEQFF. The DNA of the CDR3 is TGTGCCAGTAGCGGGATCTACTCCTACAATGAGCAGTTCTTC. V gene TRBV12-3 or TRBV12-4 combines with J gene TRBJ2-1; 8 bases map to TRBD2. CDR3 length equals 14 residues. The V segment lost 9 bases and the J segment 0 bases; nucleotides outside the gene matches: 4.

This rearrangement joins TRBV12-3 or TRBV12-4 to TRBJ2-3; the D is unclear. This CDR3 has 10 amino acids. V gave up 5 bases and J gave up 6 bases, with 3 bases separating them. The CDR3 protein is CASSVDTQYF. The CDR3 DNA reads TGTGCCAGCAGTGTTGATACGCAGTATTTT.

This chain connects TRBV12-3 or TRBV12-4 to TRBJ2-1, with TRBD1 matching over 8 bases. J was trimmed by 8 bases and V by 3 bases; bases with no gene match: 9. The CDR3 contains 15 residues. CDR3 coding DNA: TGTGCCAGCAGTTTCGGACAGGGTAGGGAGGATGAGCAGTTCTTC. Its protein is CASSFGQGREDEQFF.

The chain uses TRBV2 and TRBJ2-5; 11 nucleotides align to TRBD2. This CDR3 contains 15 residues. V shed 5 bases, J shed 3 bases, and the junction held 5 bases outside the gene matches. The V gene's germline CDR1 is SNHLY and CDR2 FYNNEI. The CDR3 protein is CASSSSGGAKETQYF. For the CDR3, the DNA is TGTGCCAGCAGTAGTAGCGGGGGGGCTAAAGAGACCCAGTACTTC.

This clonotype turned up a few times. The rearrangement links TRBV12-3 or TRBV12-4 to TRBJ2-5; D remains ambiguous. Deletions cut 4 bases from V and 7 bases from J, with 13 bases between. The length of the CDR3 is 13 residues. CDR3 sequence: CASSSGPVPTQYF. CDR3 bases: TGTGCCAGCAGTTCAGGACCGGTGCCGACCCAGTACTTC.

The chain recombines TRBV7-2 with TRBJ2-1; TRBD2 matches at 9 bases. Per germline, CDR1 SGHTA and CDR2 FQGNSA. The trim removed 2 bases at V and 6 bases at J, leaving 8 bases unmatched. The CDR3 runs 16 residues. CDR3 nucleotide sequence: TGTGCCAGCAGCTTAAGTGCTAGCGGGGCGGCCAATGAGCAGTTCTTC. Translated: CASSLSASGAANEQFF.

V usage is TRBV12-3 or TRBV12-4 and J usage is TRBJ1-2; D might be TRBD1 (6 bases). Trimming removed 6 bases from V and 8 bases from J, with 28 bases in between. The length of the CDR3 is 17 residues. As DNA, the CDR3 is TGTGCCAGCAGCCTGAGTTCGACAGGCCTCTACACAAAGGGCTACACCTTC. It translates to CASSLSSTGLYTKGYTF.

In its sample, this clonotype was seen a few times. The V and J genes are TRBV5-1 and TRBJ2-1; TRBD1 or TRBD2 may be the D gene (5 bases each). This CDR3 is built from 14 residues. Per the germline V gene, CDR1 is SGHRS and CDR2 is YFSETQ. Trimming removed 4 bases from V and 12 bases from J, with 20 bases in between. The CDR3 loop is CASSPGPPVVGQFF. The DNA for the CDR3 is TGCGCCAGCAGCCCGGGACCGCCTGTGGTTGGGCAGTTCTTC.

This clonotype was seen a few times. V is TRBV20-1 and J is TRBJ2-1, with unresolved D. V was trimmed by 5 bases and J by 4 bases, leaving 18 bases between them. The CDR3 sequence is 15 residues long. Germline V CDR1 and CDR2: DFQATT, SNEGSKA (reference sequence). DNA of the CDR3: TGCAGTGCTCGAGTTAGACTCTCGGGTTACAATGAGCAGTTCTTC. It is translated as CSARVRLSGYNEQFF.